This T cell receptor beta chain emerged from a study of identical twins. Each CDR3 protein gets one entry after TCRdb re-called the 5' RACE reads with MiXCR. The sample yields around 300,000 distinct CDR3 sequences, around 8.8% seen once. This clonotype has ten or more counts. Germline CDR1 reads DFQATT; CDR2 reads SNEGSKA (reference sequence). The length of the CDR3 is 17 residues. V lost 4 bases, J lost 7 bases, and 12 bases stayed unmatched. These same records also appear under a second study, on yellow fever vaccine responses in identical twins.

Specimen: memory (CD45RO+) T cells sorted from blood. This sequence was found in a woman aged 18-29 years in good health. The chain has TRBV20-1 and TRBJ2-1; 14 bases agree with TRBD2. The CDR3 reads CSATGTSGSGPENEQFF. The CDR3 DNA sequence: TGCAGTGCTACCGGGACTAGCGGGAGTGGGCCCGAAAATGAGCAGTTCTTC.